The entry that follows covers one T cell receptor beta chain sequence. PCR involved 60 Vbeta and 13 Jbeta primers. TCRdb keeps only in-frame clones here, not all; method: immunoSEQ multiplex PCR. The profile shows 110,000 or so clones, 65% to 85% of them singletons. The data stem from a study of cytomegalovirus exposure and HLA in healthy donors. J lost 4 bases, V lost 6 bases, and 11 bases had no gene match. There are 15 residues in the CDR3. The germline V gene has CDR1 SGHNT and CDR2 YENEEA. The receptor was derived from a woman under 30 in good health and CMV-seronegative. The gene calls are TRBV11-3 and TRBJ1-2, with 7 bases lining up with TRBD1. Sequencing was performed on PBMCs. The CDR3 DNA sequence: TGTGCCAGCAGTAATCCTCAGACAGGGCCCTATGGCTACACCTTC. Encoded protein: CASSNPQTGPYGYTF.